This T cell receptor beta chain was identified during a study of T cells in Graves' hyperthyroidism and ophthalmopathy. This clonotype was counted a few times. Its specificity is unknown. It was considered stable Graves' hyperthyroidism when ophthalmopathy did not progress within 18 months. General study findings and limits: Researchers found most expanded thyroid clonotypes above 0.001 in blood as well.

RNA transcripts served as the template for amplifying TCR beta CDR3 regions. Carried out on the TCR CDR3, a first-round RT-PCR used the HTBI primer set. TCRdb passed the multiplex PCR reads through MiXCR, listing each CDR3 protein once. The sample yields approximately 410,000 distinct CDR3 sequences, approximately 15% seen once. V lost 3 bases to trimming and J lost 4 bases; unmatched junction nucleotides: 2. CDR1 KGHSH and CDR2 LQKENI come from the germline V gene. The CDR3 loop spans 14 amino acids. The V call is TRBV18, the J call TRBJ1-5; 8 bases line up with TRBD1. Source material: blood. This receptor was identified in a woman aged 18-30 years with Graves' hyperthyroidism. As DNA, the CDR3 is TGTGCCAGCTCACCGACAGGGGAAAATCAGCCCCAGCATTTT. It codes for CASSPTGENQPQHF.